A selection of T cell receptor beta chains follows, all from one sample in a study of blood T cell repertoires in COVID-19. Some clones are missing from TCRdb's copy, which holds only in-frame ones; the method was immunoSEQ multiplex PCR. The sample has 90,000 to 140,000 clones, approximately 78% seen once. The specimen sequenced was peripheral blood. The receptors were gathered from a woman aged 80 or over with acute or convalescent COVID-19. CDR3s include the opening cysteine and the closing phenylalanine or tryptophan. Each record gives: clone size, V gene, J gene, D gene, CDR3 DNA, CDR3 protein. D genes are given only for firm matches. Rows may omit the clone size; those that give it use once, few, many or a size class.

abundance: -; v_gene: TRBV6-5; j_gene: TRBJ2-1; d_gene: -; CDR3nt: TGTGCCAGCAGTTCGCTAGGATACAATGAGCAGTTCTTC; CDR3aa: CASSSLGYNEQFF
abundance: -; v_gene: TRBV15; j_gene: TRBJ1-1; d_gene: -; CDR3nt: TGTGCCACCAGCAGAGCCTTCGGGGATACTGAAGCTTTCTTT; CDR3aa: CATSRAFGDTEAFF
abundance: -; v_gene: TRBV7-7; j_gene: TRBJ2-5; d_gene: -; CDR3nt: TGTGCCAGCAGCTTAGCGTCGGTCCAAGAGACCCAGTACTTC; CDR3aa: CASSLASVQETQYF
abundance: -; v_gene: TRBV3-1/TRBV3-2; j_gene: TRBJ1-1; d_gene: TRBD1; CDR3nt: TGTGCCAGCAGCTCGGGGCGCGGACAGGTGAACACTGAAGCTTTCTTT; CDR3aa: CASSSGRGQVNTEAFF
abundance: few; v_gene: TRBV5-1; j_gene: TRBJ1-1; d_gene: -; CDR3nt: TGCGCCAGCAAAGGGGGGGCGAACACTGAAGCTTTCTTT; CDR3aa: CASKGGANTEAFF
abundance: once; v_gene: TRBV20-1; j_gene: TRBJ1-2; d_gene: -; CDR3nt: TGCAGTGCTAGTGCCAGCTATGGCTACACCTTC; CDR3aa: CSASASYGYTF
abundance: -; v_gene: TRBV5-5; j_gene: TRBJ1-5; d_gene: TRBD1; CDR3nt: TGTGCCAGCAGACGAACAGGGGGGGAGGGCAATCAGCCCCAGCATTTT; CDR3aa: CASRRTGGEGNQPQHF
abundance: -; v_gene: TRBV10-2; j_gene: TRBJ2-2; d_gene: -; CDR3nt: TGCGCCAGCTGGGACATTTACACCGGGGAGCTGTTTTTT; CDR3aa: CASWDIYTGELFF
abundance: -; v_gene: TRBV19; j_gene: TRBJ2-1; d_gene: TRBD1; CDR3nt: TGTGCCAGCGGGACAGCGGCTGAGCAGTTCTTC; CDR3aa: CASGTAAEQFF
abundance: -; v_gene: TRBV10-3; j_gene: TRBJ2-2; d_gene: TRBD1; CDR3nt: TGTGCCATCAAGGACAGGGGGAACACCGGGGAGCTGTTTTTT; CDR3aa: CAIKDRGNTGELFF